This T cell receptor beta chain was identified in a study of regulatory T cells in long-lasting Graves disease (dated by TCRdb to 2020 to 2022). The study in broad terms: Persistent Graves' disease meant more than 5 years of antithyroid drug treatment with TSH receptor autoantibodies that stayed positive. A total of around 35 samples underwent TCR sequencing: about 13 from persistent and around 20 from newly diagnosed Graves' disease patients. Antithyroid drugs had been taken for approximately 9.7 years on average by persistent Graves' disease patients in the clinical cohort. Peripheral blood TCR sequencing and RNA sequencing compared persistent Graves' disease patients with newly diagnosed Graves' disease patients. The study was conducted in China and was registered as a clinical trial. Here is what the overall study found, with its caveats: Because the primary lesion, thyroid tissue, could not be accessed, the study looked at peripheral blood alone. Sequencing and analysis were restricted to the TCR beta chain. The small sample size was acknowledged by the authors as a limitation that may reduce accuracy. Preferential use of TRBV28, TRBJ1-2 and TRBJ2-5 was observed in persistent disease, whereas TRBV20-1 and TRBJ2-1 were favored in newly diagnosed disease. More public clonotypes were shared among persistent patients (over 2,500) than among newly diagnosed patients (approximately 930). Compared with newly diagnosed patients, persistent Graves' disease patients had lower TCR Shannon entropy and fewer highly expanded clones, which suggests clonal expansion.

The time point label, as the study defines it: persistent/refractory GD, antithyroid drugs over 5 years with positive TRAb. For both TCR sequencing and RNA sequencing, RNA was extracted from PBMCs using TRIzol. The diagnosis of Graves' disease was made according to American Thyroid Association guidelines. Patients for the study were recruited at an endocrinology department in Xi'an, China. From each patient, approximately 10 milliliters of peripheral blood was collected into an EDTA anticoagulant tube. Ficoll Paque Plus density gradient separation was used to isolate PBMCs, and no further T cell sorting was performed. An Agilent 2100 Bioanalyzer and agarose gel were used to check RNA quality, while a NanoDrop 2000 measured RNA concentration. Worth noting for this clonotype: Its antigen has not been determined. No qualities accompany the bases; no much larger clone lies one base away.

From the germline V gene (reference sequence), CDR1 is DFQATT and CDR2 is SNEGSKA. The V end gives up 0 bases and the J end 4 bases, leaving 4 bases in the junction not matched to a gene. From the cysteine through the phenylalanine, the CDR3 covers 14 amino acids. Of all the DNA, just the CDR3 is kept, 42 bases in frame from base 1. Library prep was done by multiplex PCR. Sequenced on an Illumina HiSeq 4000. To build TCR beta libraries, CDR3 regions were amplified by Arm-PCR using iRepertoire HTBI primers. Before sequencing, the PCR products underwent gel purification. The paper's processing steps were these. A total of 62 TRBV and 14 TRBJ segments were identified across samples and were used for gene usage analysis of CDR3 amino acid clonotypes. COPE and FqMerger were used to merge filtered high-quality paired reads into contigs. Contigs were aligned with BLAST to IMGT TRBV, TRBD and TRBJ reference genes, and CDR3 was defined per IMGT. Highly expanded clones were defined as clonotypes with a frequency above 0.1%. Shannon entropy was used to measure repertoire diversity, and the Gini coefficient was used to measure V-J evenness. A clonotype found in more than one individual was treated as public. Starting from the raw public reads, TCRdb applied fastp trimming at Q25, assembled clones with MiXCR and retained in-frame beta chains. Entries are consolidated by CDR3 protein sequence, retaining the most common genes and DNA. Clone size and V and J calls follow TCRdb, not the original study. The sample has about 400,000 distinct CDR3 sequences on record, roughly 20% of them singletons. Around 21% of the sample goes to the ten largest clones.

The specimen was peripheral blood mononuclear cells (PBMCs), collected when the disease was refractory, from a patient treated with antithyroid drugs. The sequence is built from TRBV20-1 and TRBJ2-5; TRBD2 fits 8 bases in the junction. This clonotype was sampled from a female donor with Graves disease. The CDR3: CSARDQRELETQYF. The nucleotide sequence reads TGCAGTGCTAGAGATCAGCGGGAGTTAGAGACCCAGTACTTC.